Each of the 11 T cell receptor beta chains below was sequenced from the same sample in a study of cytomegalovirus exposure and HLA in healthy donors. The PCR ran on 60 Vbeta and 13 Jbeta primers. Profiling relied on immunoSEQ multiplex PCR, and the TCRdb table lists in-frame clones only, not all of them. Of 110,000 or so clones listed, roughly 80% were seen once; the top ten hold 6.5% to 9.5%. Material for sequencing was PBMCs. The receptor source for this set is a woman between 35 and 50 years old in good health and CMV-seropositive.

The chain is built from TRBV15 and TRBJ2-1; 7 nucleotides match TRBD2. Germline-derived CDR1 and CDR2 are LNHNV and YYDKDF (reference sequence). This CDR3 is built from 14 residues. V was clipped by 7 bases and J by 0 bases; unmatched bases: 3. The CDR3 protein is CATTRGSSYNEQFF. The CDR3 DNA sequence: TGTGCCACCACGCGGGGGAGCTCCTACAATGAGCAGTTCTTC.

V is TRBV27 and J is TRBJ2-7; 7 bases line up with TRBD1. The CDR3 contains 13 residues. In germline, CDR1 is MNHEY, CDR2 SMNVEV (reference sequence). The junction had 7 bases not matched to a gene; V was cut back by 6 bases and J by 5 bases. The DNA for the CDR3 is TGTGCCAGCAGGCCAGACAGGGACGACGAGCAGTACTTC. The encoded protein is CASRPDRDDEQYF.

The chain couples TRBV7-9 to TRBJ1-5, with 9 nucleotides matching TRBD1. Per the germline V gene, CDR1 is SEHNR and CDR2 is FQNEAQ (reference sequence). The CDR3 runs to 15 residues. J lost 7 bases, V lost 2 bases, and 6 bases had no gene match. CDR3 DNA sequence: TGTGCCAGCAGCTTAAGTACAGGGGGCGGGCAGCCCCAGCATTTT. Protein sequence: CASSLSTGGGQPQHF. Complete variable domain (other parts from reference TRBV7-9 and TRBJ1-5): DTGVSQNPRHKITKRGQNVTFRCDPISEHNRLYWYRQTLGQGPEFLTYFQNEAQLEKSRLLSDRFSAERPKGSFSTLEIQRTEQGDSAMYLCASSLSTGGGQPQHFGDGTRLSIL.

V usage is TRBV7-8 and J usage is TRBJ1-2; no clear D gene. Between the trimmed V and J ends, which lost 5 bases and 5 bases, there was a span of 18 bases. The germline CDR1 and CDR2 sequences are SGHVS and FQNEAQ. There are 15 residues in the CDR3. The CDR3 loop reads CASSPSIRPYYGYTF. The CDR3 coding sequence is TGTGCCAGCAGCCCCTCGATCCGCCCCTATTATGGCTACACCTTC.

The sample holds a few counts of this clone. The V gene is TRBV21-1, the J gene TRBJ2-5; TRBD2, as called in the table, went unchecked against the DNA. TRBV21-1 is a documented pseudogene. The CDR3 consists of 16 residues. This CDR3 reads CASSNCGLAGKETQYF. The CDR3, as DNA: TGTGCCAGCAGCAATTGTGGACTAGCGGGAAAAGAGACCCAGTACTTC.

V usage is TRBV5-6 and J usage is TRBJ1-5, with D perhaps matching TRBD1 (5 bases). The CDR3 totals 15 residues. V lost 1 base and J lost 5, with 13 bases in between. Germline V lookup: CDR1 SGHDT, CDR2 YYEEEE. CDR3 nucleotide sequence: TGTGCCAGCAGCTTGTCAGGGTTGGATTATCAGCCCCAGCATTTT. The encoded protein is CASSLSGLDYQPQHF.

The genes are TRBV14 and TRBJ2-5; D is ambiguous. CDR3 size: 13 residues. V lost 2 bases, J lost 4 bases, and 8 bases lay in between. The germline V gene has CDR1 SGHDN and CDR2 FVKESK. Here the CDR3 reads CASSQPGGETQYF. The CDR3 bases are TGTGCCAGCAGCCAACCAGGTGGAGAGACCCAGTACTTC.

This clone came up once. CDR3 protein: CASSLMSQTQYF. In DNA, the CDR3 is TGTGCCAGCAGCTTGATGAGTCAGACCCAGTACTTC. The chain carries TRBV5-8 and TRBJ2-5; D is unclear. CDR1 and CDR2 (germline): SGHTS, YDEGEE. The CDR3 totals 12 residues. The germline V and J ends were trimmed by 1 base and 6 bases, with 7 bases remaining between them.

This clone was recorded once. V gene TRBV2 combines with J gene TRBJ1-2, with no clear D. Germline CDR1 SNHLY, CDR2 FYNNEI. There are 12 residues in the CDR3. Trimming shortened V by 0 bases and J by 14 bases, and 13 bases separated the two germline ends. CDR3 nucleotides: TGTGCCAGCAGTGAAGCGGAGGCAGGCAATACCTTC. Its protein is CASSEAEAGNTF.

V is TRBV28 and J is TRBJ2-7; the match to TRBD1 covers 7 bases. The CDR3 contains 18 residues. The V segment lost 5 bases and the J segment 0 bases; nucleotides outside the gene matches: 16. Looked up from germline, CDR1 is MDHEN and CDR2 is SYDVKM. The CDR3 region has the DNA TGTGCCAGCAGTCCTCACGTAGGCCGGGACAGCGGCTCCTACGAGCAGTACTTC. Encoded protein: CASSPHVGRDSGSYEQYF. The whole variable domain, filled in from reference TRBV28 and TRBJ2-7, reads DVKVTQSSRYLVKRTGEKVFLECVQDMDHENMFWYRQDPGLGLRLIYFSYDVKMKEKGDIPEGYSVSREKKERFSLILESASTNQTSMYLCASSPHVGRDSGSYEQYFGPGTRLTVT.

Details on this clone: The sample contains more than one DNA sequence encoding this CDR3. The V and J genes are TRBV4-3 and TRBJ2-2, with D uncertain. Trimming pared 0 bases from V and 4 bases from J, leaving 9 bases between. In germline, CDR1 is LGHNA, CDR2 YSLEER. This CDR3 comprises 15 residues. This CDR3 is CASSQEGSPTGELFF. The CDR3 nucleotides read TGCGCCAGCAGCCAAGAGGGCAGTCCCACCGGGGAGCTGTTTTTT.